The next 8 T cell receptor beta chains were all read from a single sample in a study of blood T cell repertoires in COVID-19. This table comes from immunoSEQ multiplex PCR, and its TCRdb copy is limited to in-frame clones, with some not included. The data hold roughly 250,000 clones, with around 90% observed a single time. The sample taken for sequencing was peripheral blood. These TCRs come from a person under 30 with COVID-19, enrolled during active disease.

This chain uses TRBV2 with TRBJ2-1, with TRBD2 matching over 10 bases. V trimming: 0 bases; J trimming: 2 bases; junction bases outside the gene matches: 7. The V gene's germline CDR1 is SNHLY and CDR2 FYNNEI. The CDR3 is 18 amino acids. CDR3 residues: CASSEAGLAGGAYNEQFF. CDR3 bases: TGTGCCAGCAGTGAAGCGGGGTTAGCGGGAGGAGCCTACAATGAGCAGTTCTTC.

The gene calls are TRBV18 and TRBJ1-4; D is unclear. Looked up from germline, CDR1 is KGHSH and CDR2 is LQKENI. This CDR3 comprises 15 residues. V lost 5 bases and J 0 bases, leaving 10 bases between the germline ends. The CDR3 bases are TGTGCCAGCTCAGGCAACCATGCAACTAATGAAAAACTGTTTTTT. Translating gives CASSGNHATNEKLFF. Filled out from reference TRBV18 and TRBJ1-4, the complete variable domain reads NAGVMQNPRHLVRRRGQEARLRCSPMKGHSHVYWYRQLPEEGLKFMVYLQKENIIDESGMPKERFSAEFPKEGPSILRIQQVVRGDSAAYFCASSGNHATNEKLFFGSGTQLSVL.

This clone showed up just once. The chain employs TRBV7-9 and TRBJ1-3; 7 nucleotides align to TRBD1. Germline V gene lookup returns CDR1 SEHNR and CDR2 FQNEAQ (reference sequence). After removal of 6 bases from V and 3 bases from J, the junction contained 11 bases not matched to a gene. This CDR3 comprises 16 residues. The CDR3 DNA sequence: TGTGCCAGCAGACTGACAGGGTTGGAGGGTGGAAACACCATATATTTT. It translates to CASRLTGLEGGNTIYF.

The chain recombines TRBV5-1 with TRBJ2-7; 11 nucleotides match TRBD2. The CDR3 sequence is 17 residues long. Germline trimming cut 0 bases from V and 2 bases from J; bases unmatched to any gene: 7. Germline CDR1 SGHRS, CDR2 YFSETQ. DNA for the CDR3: TGCGCCAGCAGCTTGGCCACTAGCGGGAGCACTACCTACGAGCAGTACTTC. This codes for CASSLATSGSTTYEQYF.

The CDR3 loop is CASSFRSFGLSGYTF. In nucleotides, the CDR3 is TGTGCCAGCAGCTTTCGGTCGTTCGGACTTTCGGGCTACACCTTC. The chain couples TRBV5-6 to TRBJ1-2; D remains ambiguous. Trimming pared 2 bases from V and 8 bases from J, leaving 19 bases between. Germline values: CDR1 SGHDT, CDR2 YYEEEE. The CDR3 runs to 15 residues.

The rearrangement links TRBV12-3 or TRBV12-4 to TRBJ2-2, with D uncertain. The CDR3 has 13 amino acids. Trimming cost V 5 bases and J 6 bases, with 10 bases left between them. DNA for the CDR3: TGTGCCAGCAGTCCGGCGGTCCCCGGGGAGCTGTTTTTT. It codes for CASSPAVPGELFF.

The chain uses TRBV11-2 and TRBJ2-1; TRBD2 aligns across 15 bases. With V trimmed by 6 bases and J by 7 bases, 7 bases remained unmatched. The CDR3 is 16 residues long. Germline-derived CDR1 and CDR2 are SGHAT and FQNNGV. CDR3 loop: CASRFGLAGGPNEQFF. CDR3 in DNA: TGTGCCAGCAGATTTGGACTAGCGGGAGGGCCGAATGAGCAGTTCTTC. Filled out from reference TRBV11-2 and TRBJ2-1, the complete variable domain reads EAGVAQSPRYKIIEKRQSVAFWCNPISGHATLYWYQQILGQGPKLLIQFQNNGVVDDSQLPKDRFSAERLKGVDSTLKIQPAKLEDSAVYLCASRFGLAGGPNEQFFGPGTRLTVL.

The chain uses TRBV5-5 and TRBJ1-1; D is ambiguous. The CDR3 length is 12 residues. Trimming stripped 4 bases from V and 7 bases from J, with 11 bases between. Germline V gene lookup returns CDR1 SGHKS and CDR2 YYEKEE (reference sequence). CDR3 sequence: CASSLSHGEAFF. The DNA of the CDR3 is TGTGCCAGCAGCCTTTCGCACGGTGAAGCTTTCTTT.